The clone carrying this T cell receptor beta chain showed up just a few times. The entry originates in a study of blood T cell repertoires in COVID-19. Study details: Acute and convalescent COVID-19 samples came from the United States, Italy and Spain. Sample material is recorded as cDNA or gDNA derived from T cells, B-cell-depleted T cells, or PBMCs.

V was cut by 1 base and J by 4 bases, with 22 bases left in between. The CDR3 loop spans 18 amino acids. The germline V gene has CDR1 MGHRA and CDR2 YSYEKL. Seattle patient enrollment occurred during active infection, with longitudinal follow-up thereafter. Authors' data handling: Reference gene primers were amplified, and this amplification served to estimate nucleated cell counts. The assay was immunoSEQ multiplex PCR, and TCRdb's table has in-frame clones only and misses some. V, J and clone size reflect that table, while D and trimming were determined from the DNA. The sample shows 250,000 to 350,000 clones, around 90% of them seen only once.

The TCR originated in a woman in her 30s with COVID-19, enrolled during active disease. This chain uses TRBV4-1 with TRBJ1-2; TRBD1 might be the D (5 bases). The sequencing input was peripheral blood. CDR3 residues: CASSQGPRQGVFRYGYTF. CDR3 in DNA: TGCGCCAGCAGCCAAGGCCCGAGGCAGGGCGTATTTCGCTATGGCTACACCTTC.